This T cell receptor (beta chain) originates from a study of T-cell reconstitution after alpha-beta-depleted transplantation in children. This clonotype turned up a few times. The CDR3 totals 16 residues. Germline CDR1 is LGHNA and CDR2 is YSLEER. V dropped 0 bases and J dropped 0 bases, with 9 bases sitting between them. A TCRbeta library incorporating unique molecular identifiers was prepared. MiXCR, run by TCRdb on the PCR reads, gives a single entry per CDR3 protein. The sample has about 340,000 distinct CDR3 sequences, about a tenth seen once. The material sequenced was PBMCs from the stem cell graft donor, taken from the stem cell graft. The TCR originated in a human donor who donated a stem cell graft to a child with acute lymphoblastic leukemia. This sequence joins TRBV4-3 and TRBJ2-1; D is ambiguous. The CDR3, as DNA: TGCGCCAGCAGCCAAGAGGTCCCGAGCTCCTACAATGAGCAGTTCTTC. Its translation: CASSQEVPSSYNEQFF.